Described below is a single T cell receptor (beta chain) sequence and its context. Its antigen remains unidentified. No qualities accompany the bases; no much larger clone lies one base away. The data were obtained in a study of Ad26.COV2.S vaccination and SARS-CoV-2 variants (dated by TCRdb to 2020 to 2023). Turning to the overall study: Vaccine-arm donors came from COV1001, a multicentre, randomized, double-blind, placebo-controlled phase I-IIa trial of Ad26.COV2.S in healthy adults. Participants in the trial were split at random into five groups of five each, receiving low-dose or high-dose Ad26.COV2.S once or twice, or else placebo on both occasions. TCRbeta repertoire sequencing served as the tool for gauging how specific and how broad the SARS-CoV-2-reactive T cell receptors were following Ad26.COV2.S vaccination. Ad26.COV2.S was administered intramuscularly at a dose of 5x10^10 or 1x10^11 viral particles, either as one shot or as two shots given 56 days apart. Blinding of investigators to trial group allocation was maintained during experiments and outcome assessment. The TCR-sequenced set comprised approximately 32 samples: approximately 19 Ad26.COV2.S vaccine recipients, 5 placebo recipients and 8 SARS-CoV-2 convalescent individuals. The research as a whole found: According to the authors, total T cell responses may have been underestimated by the TCR breadth and depth analyses. The study was not powered to compare responses between vaccine doses or regimens. Spike-specific TCR breadth was higher in Ad26.COV2.S recipients than in placebo recipients (P = 0.0014). After vaccination, substantial breadth of spike-specific CD8+ and CD4+ T cell responses was reported. Non-spike TCR breadth was comparable between vaccine and placebo recipients, consistent with the vaccine containing only spike.

The germline V gene sets CDR1 to MDHEN and CDR2 to SYDVKM. At the junction V is shortened by 3 bases and J by 7 bases, with 13 bases in between. Spanning cysteine to phenylalanine, the CDR3 consists of 14 amino acids. Solely the CDR3 DNA is kept, with 42 bases framed from the first base. The immunoSEQ Assay was used to sequence TCRbeta CDR3 regions. After extraction, genomic DNA underwent amplification by bias-controlled multiplex PCR, followed by high-throughput sequencing. The study's own analysis went as follows. To quantify the absolute abundance of each unique TCRbeta CDR3 region, sequences were collapsed and filtered. Usable DNA was measured by amplifying reference genes present in all nucleated cells, and TCRbeta template counts were normalized to that usable DNA to estimate T cell fraction. Repertoire TCRs were annotated as SARS-CoV-2-specific by exact matching of V gene, CDR3 amino acid sequence and J gene to a known reactive TCR set. The reference SARS-CoV-2 TCR set came from MIRA and was filtered for enrichment in COVID-19-positive ImmuneCODE repertoires, removing public or cross-reactive TCRs. Using the MIRA antigens, annotated TCRs were further analysed by specific ORF or by position within an ORF. Depth was the summed frequency of annotated unique rearrangements, while breadth was defined as annotated unique rearrangements over total unique productive rearrangements. Group comparisons of TCR breadth used two-sided Wilcoxon rank-sum tests. The source is immuneACCESS, and TCRdb retained only in-frame sequences with V and J called. Part of the clones is not carried over; for the studies checked, unresolved V genes explain less than half of this, and the remainder is unexplained. That table gives V, J and clone size, and the DNA gave D and trimming. Here the sample has some 480,000 clones; around 88% occur a single time. About 13% of the sample belongs to the ten largest clones.

The sample's treatment or condition label, in plain terms: about 20 received Ad26.COV2.S at low or high dose, single or two shots; about 5 received placebo; per-sample allocation not given. Repertoires of vaccine and placebo recipients were sequenced from samples taken on day 63 after the first injection. Between 29 July and 7 August 2020, Cohort 1b enrolled about 27 adults aged 18-55 years at one site in Boston, USA. Ad26.COV2.S was a replication-incompetent adenovirus type 26 vector that expressed a prefusion-stabilized SARS-CoV-2 spike protein derived from the original Wuhan strain. The rearrangement joined TRBV28 to TRBJ1-5; matching of 5 bases hints at TRBD1 as the D gene. This TCR came from a person aged 18-60 years who received the Ad26.COV2.S COVID-19 vaccine or a placebo. Sequencing was performed on peripheral blood, taken in a trial of Ad26.COV2.S vaccine versus placebo. In nucleotides, the sequence is TGTGCCAGCAGTTTCCTGGGACGGGAACAGCCCCAGCATTTT. It translates to CASSFLGREQPQHF. The full variable domain, completed from the reference TRBV28 and TRBJ1-5 proteins outside the CDR3, reads DVKVTQSSRYLVKRTGEKVFLECVQDMDHENMFWYRQDPGLGLRLIYFSYDVKMKEKGDIPEGYSVSREKKERFSLILESASTNQTSMYLCASSFLGREQPQHFGDGTRLSIL.